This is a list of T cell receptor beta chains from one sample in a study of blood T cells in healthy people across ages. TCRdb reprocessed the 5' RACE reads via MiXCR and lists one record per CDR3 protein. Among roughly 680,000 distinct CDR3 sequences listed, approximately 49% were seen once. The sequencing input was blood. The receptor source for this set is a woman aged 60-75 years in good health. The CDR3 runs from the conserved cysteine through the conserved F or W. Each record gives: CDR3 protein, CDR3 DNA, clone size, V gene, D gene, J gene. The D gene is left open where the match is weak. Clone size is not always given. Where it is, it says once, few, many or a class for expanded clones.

CDR3: CASSPRLAGKAEQYF
DNA: TGTGCCAGCAGCCCGAGACTAGCGGGTAAGGCTGAGCAGTACTTC
size: NA
V: TRBV7-3
D: TRBD2
J: TRBJ2-5

CDR3: CASSLAVQHNEQFF
DNA: TGCGCCAGCAGCTTGGCAGTCCAGCACAATGAGCAGTTCTTC
size: NA
V: TRBV5-1
D: NA
J: TRBJ2-1

CDR3: CSAAGLAGVQYEQYF
DNA: TGCAGTGCTGCGGGACTAGCGGGAGTTCAGTACGAGCAGTACTTC
size: few
V: TRBV20-1
D: TRBD2
J: TRBJ2-7

CDR3: CASSPPGQDEQYF
DNA: TGTGCCAGCAGCCCCCCGGGACAGGACGAGCAGTACTTC
size: many
V: TRBV3-1
D: TRBD1
J: TRBJ2-7

CDR3: CASSYEGFGSLQYF
DNA: TGTGCCAGCAGTTACGAGGGATTCGGGTCCCTGCAGTACTTC
size: NA
V: TRBV6-2/TRBV6-3
D: NA
J: TRBJ2-4

CDR3: CSARDGGGRPREQFF
DNA: TGCAGTGCTAGAGATGGAGGCGGGAGGCCCCGAGAGCAGTTCTTC
size: NA
V: TRBV20-1
D: TRBD2
J: TRBJ2-1

CDR3: CASSQDRIREPQHF
DNA: TGTGCCAGTAGTCAAGACAGAATTCGGGAGCCCCAGCATTTT
size: few
V: TRBV19
D: NA
J: TRBJ1-5

CDR3: CASSLAGMGAQEAQYF
DNA: TGCGCCAGCAGCTTGGCCGGTATGGGGGCCCAAGAGGCCCAGTACTTC
size: NA
V: TRBV5-1
D: NA
J: TRBJ2-5

CDR3: CSARGGGLNEQYF
DNA: TGCAGTGCTAGAGGCGGCGGCCTGAACGAGCAGTACTTC
size: NA
V: TRBV20-1
D: NA
J: TRBJ2-7

CDR3: CSVEDPLRQGPNEQYF
DNA: TGCAGCGTTGAAGATCCGTTGAGACAGGGACCCAACGAGCAGTACTTC
size: few
V: TRBV29-1
D: TRBD1
J: TRBJ2-7

CDR3: CAIPYEQYF
DNA: TGTGCCATCCCCTACGAGCAGTACTTC
size: NA
V: TRBV10-3
D: NA
J: TRBJ2-7

CDR3: CSTQSDTEAFF
DNA: TGCAGCACGCAGTCGGACACTGAAGCTTTCTTT
size: NA
V: TRBV29-1
D: NA
J: TRBJ1-1

CDR3: CSARDLGGAGKVYEQYF
DNA: TGCAGTGCTAGAGATCTGGGAGGGGCGGGAAAGGTCTACGAGCAGTACTTC
size: few
V: TRBV20-1
D: TRBD2
J: TRBJ2-7

CDR3: CASSLFSANNEQFF
DNA: TGCGCCAGCAGCTTGTTTTCAGCCAACAATGAGCAGTTCTTC
size: NA
V: TRBV5-1
D: NA
J: TRBJ2-1

CDR3: CASREGQTMGGYTF
DNA: TGTGCCAGCAGAGAGGGACAGACGATGGGTGGCTACACCTTC
size: NA
V: TRBV2
D: TRBD1
J: TRBJ1-2

CDR3: CSAQDPGTSYEQYF
DNA: TGCAGTGCTCAGGATCCGGGAACCTCCTACGAGCAGTACTTC
size: few
V: TRBV20-1
D: NA
J: TRBJ2-7

CDR3: CASSLSQRTYEQYF
DNA: TGTGCCAGCAGTTTATCGCAAAGGACTTACGAGCAGTACTTC
size: NA
V: TRBV27
D: NA
J: TRBJ2-7

CDR3: CSAEGGVSSYNEQYF
DNA: TGCAGCGCCGAGGGCGGGGTGAGCTCCTACAATGAGCAGTACTTC
size: NA
V: TRBV29-1
D: NA
J: TRBJ2-7

CDR3: CASTRTLNTEAFF
DNA: TGTGCCAGCACAAGGACATTGAACACTGAAGCTTTCTTT
size: many
V: TRBV6-1
D: NA
J: TRBJ1-1

CDR3: CASLTTGTTPEQYF
DNA: TGTGCCAGCCTGACTACCGGGACTACGCCCGAGCAGTACTTC
size: NA
V: TRBV28
D: TRBD2
J: TRBJ2-7

CDR3: CASSSPSGGYNEQYF
DNA: TGTGCCAGCAGCTCCCCTAGCGGGGGATACAATGAGCAGTACTTC
size: NA
V: TRBV5-4
D: TRBD2
J: TRBJ2-7